Sequencing of this T cell receptor (beta chain) was carried out in a study of cytomegalovirus exposure and HLA in healthy donors. The CDR3 consists of 14 residues. Germline CDR1 is SGHRS and CDR2 is YFSETQ. The ends lost 1 base at V and 1 base at J; junction bases unmatched: 0. A multiplex PCR was run with 60 Vbeta primers and 13 Jbeta primers. Produced via immunoSEQ multiplex PCR; TCRdb's table is partial and in-frame only. The profile shows 150,000 to 200,000 clones, about four fifths of them singletons. The rearrangement uses TRBV5-1 and TRBJ2-3; 7 bases fit TRBD2. The sequence was collected from a man between 18 and 35 years old in good health and CMV-seronegative. Sequenced sample: PBMCs. The CDR3 bases are TGCGCCAGCAGCTTGCTAGCGGGCACAGATACGCAGTATTTT. Protein product: CASSLLAGTDTQYF.